The sequence of this TCR beta chain was determined in a study of breast tumors, draining lymph nodes, adjacent tissues listed by TCRdb under 2016. Turning to the overall study: In breast cancer patients, the study compared the TCR beta repertoires of tumor, adjacent nontumor tissue and axillary lymph nodes. In human breast cancer, the study set out to assess how tumor, surrounding tissue and draining lymph node repertoires relate to one another and whether T cells might be exchanged between them. The paper's findings and limits, for the study overall: A scenario in which most tumor T cells derive from the lymph node and then expand within tumor tissue was judged to be consistent with the data. Tumor and nontumor tissue repertoires were found to be significantly more similar in luminal-like than in basal-like breast cancer. T-cell repertoire diversity in tumors was found to be lower than in lymph nodes but higher than in nontumor tissue, and preferential V and J gene usage was observed. The conclusion that tumor T cells originate in lymph nodes was framed as consistent with a hypothesis rather than directly demonstrated.

Lymph node samples came from the axillary draining lymph nodes of breast cancer patients. The V end loses 5 bases and the J end loses 8 bases, and a stretch of 18 bases separates them. The germline V gene encodes CDR1 SEHNR and CDR2 FQNEAQ (reference sequence). Taken from cysteine to phenylalanine, the CDR3 has 15 residues. Of all the DNA, just the CDR3 is kept, 45 bases in frame from base 1. This clonotype has at least ten counts. The target of this receptor is not known. No base-level quality is on record; no much larger clone is a single base apart. Sequencer: Illumina HiSeq 2000. Multiplex PCR amplification was used to build the TCR beta chain libraries. The amplified TCR beta chain products were analyzed by high-throughput sequencing. The public reads were quality trimmed at Q25 with fastp and then assembled into clones with MiXCR by TCRdb, keeping productive beta chains. When rows share a CDR3 protein, they turn into one entry using the most common DNA and genes. This sample comprises 85,000 to 130,000 distinct CDR3 sequences, 21% of them detected only once. In total, the top ten clones hold less than 1.5% of the sample.

Material for sequencing was axillary lymph node tissue. The sequence derives from a female donor with breast cancer. Some clones in this sample may be carry-over from other donors' samples. The chain couples TRBV7-9 to TRBJ1-4; a confident D gene designation cannot be given. DNA sequence: TGTGCCAGCAGCAAAAACCTGGGTTTGGGCGAAAAACTGTTTTTT. Its translation reads: CASSKNLGLGEKLFF.